A selection of T cell receptor beta chains follows, all from one sample in a study of blood T cells in healthy people across ages. From the 5' RACE reads, TCRdb called clonotypes with MiXCR, one entry per CDR3 protein. The data show approximately 830,000 distinct CDR3 sequences, with around two thirds seen just once and about 27% held by the top ten. Specimen: blood. The source is a man aged 25-45 years in good health. CDR3s include the opening cysteine and the closing phenylalanine or tryptophan. The order of the fields is clone size, V gene, J gene, CDR3 protein. Not all rows give a size; the values are once, few, many and, for expanded clones, a class.

clone_size: NA; v_call: TRBV7-6; j_call: NA; cdr3_aa: CASSPWTADIQYF
clone_size: NA; v_call: TRBV6-6; j_call: TRBJ2-7; cdr3_aa: CASSQSRTSYEQYF
clone_size: NA; v_call: TRBV9; j_call: TRBJ2-1; cdr3_aa: CASSHDPFSRGTFSNEQFF
clone_size: NA; v_call: TRBV13; j_call: TRBJ2-1; cdr3_aa: CASSLGLDSYSYNEQFF
clone_size: NA; v_call: TRBV12-3/TRBV12-4; j_call: TRBJ2-1; cdr3_aa: CACSPGGRSYNEQFF
clone_size: few; v_call: TRBV28; j_call: NA; cdr3_aa: CASSLLAGGNYEQYF
clone_size: NA; v_call: TRBV13; j_call: TRBJ2-7; cdr3_aa: CASSLTGQGKYEQYF
clone_size: NA; v_call: TRBV7-9; j_call: TRBJ2-7; cdr3_aa: CASSSGAAGPLFSYEQYF
clone_size: few; v_call: TRBV2; j_call: TRBJ2-6; cdr3_aa: CASSGEGNGANVLTF
clone_size: few; v_call: TRBV4-3; j_call: TRBJ2-1; cdr3_aa: CASSQGGQRGGNEQFF
clone_size: NA; v_call: TRBV3-1; j_call: TRBJ2-1; cdr3_aa: CASSQVASGGAVYNEQFF
clone_size: NA; v_call: TRBV4-3; j_call: TRBJ2-3; cdr3_aa: CASSQASRRDTQYF
clone_size: NA; v_call: TRBV27; j_call: TRBJ2-4; cdr3_aa: CASSLGQGKIQYF
clone_size: NA; v_call: TRBV9; j_call: TRBJ2-7; cdr3_aa: CASSAGPRAYDEQYF
clone_size: NA; v_call: TRBV19; j_call: TRBJ2-1; cdr3_aa: CASTPSGVAYNEQFF
clone_size: NA; v_call: TRBV2; j_call: TRBJ1-2; cdr3_aa: CASSEQGSYGYTF
clone_size: few; v_call: TRBV4-2; j_call: TRBJ2-6; cdr3_aa: CASSPNERQGVSGANVLTF
clone_size: NA; v_call: TRBV30; j_call: TRBJ2-1; cdr3_aa: CACETSGGYNEQFF
clone_size: NA; v_call: TRBV4-3; j_call: TRBJ2-3; cdr3_aa: CASSQDLASGGLRDTQYF
clone_size: NA; v_call: TRBV9; j_call: TRBJ2-7; cdr3_aa: CASSVGSGLSSYEQYF